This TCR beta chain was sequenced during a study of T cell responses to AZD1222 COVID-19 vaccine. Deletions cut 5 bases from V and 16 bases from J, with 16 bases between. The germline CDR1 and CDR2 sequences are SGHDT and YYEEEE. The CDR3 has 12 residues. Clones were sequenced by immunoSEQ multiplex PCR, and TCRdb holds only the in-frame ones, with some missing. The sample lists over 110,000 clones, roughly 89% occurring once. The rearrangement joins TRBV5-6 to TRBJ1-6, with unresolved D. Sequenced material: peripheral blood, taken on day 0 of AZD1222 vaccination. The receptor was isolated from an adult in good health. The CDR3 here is CASSGYLGFLHF. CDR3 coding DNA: TGTGCCAGCAGTGGGTACCTGGGATTTCTCCACTTT. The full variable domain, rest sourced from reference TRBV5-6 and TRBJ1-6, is DAGVTQSPTHLIKTRGQQVTLRCSPKSGHDTVSWYQQALGQGPQFIFQYYEEEERQRGNFPDRFSGHQFPNYSSELNVNALLLGDSALYLCASSGYLGFLHFGNGTRLTVT.